This TCR beta chain was sequenced during a study of tumor-infiltrating lymphocytes in primary liver carcinoma. Study-level results: In tumor-adjacent and tumor-blood pairs, overlap was lower than in tumor region pairs. Tumor top-250-clone fractions significantly exceeded those of blood (p = 0.039).

The investigators made TCR beta cDNA from approximately 0.5 ug total RNA, using a constant-region primer. For TCR beta, libraries were produced by three nested multiplex PCR rounds using slightly modified ARM-PCR. Both of the initial two PCR rounds ran for 10 cycles and employed TRBV1-TRBV30 forward primers alongside a C-beta reverse primer. TCRdb re-called the multiplex PCR reads through MiXCR, storing one row per CDR3 protein. The profile shows over 250,000 distinct CDR3 sequences, roughly 60% of them singletons. This clonotype was seen repeatedly, ten times or more. Its matching antigen is unknown. The V and J ends lost 4 bases and 6 bases respectively, with 13 bases between them. Germline loops: CDR1 MNHEY, CDR2 SVGAGI. This CDR3 has 13 residues. Unsorted whole blood served as the source of blood RNA, and germline DNA was extracted as well. Blood samples of four milliliters were drawn preoperatively.

The chain employs TRBV6-5 and TRBJ2-7; D unresolved. The sample consisted of peripheral blood. The TCR was taken from a woman aged 30 to 39 with primary liver carcinoma and hepatitis B virus infection. CDR3 bases: TGTGCCAGCAGTTCCGTGTCCCATGTCGAGCAGTACTTC. This sequence encodes CASSSVSHVEQYF.